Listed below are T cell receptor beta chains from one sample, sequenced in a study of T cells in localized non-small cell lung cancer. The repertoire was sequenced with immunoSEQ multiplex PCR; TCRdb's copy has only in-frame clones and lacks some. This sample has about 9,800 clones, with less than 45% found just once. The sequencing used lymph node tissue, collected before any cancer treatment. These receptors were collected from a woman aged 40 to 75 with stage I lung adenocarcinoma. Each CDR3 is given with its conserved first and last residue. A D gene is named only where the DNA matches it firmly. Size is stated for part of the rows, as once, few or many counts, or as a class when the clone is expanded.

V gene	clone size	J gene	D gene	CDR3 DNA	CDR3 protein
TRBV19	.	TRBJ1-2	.	TGTGCCAGTAGTATTGGCAAGGGGCCTGGTGGCTACACCTTC	CASSIGKGPGGYTF
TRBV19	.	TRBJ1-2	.	TGTGCCAGTAGTATGGAACAGCTCTATGGCTACACCTTC	CASSMEQLYGYTF
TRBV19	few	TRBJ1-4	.	TGTGCCAGTAGCCTGACGAAGGATAATGAAAAACTGTTTTTT	CASSLTKDNEKLFF
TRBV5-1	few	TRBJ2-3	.	TGCGCCAGCAGCCAAGATGGGGGAGTGGGCACAGATACGCAGTATTTT	CASSQDGGVGTDTQYF
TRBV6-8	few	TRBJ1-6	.	TGTGCCAGCAGTTATGAGGGGCGCAGATCACCCCTCCACTTT	CASSYEGRRSPLHF
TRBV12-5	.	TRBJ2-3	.	TGTGCTAGTGGTTTGGAAAGGATAGATACGCAGTATTTT	CASGLERIDTQYF
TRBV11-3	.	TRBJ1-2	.	TGTGCCAGCAGCTTAGGGCAGGGGATGGATGGCTACACCTTC	CASSLGQGMDGYTF
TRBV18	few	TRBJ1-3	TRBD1	TGTGCCAGCTCACCAAACAGGGGCCCCCGAGGGTACTCTGGAAACACCATATATTTT	CASSPNRGPRGYSGNTIYF
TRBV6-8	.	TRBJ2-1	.	TGTGCCAGCAGTTTAGCGATGGGCTACAATGAGCAGTTCTTC	CASSLAMGYNEQFF
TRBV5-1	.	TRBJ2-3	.	TGCGCCAGCAGCTTGGGAGGCCAGCGCACAGATACGCAGTATTTT	CASSLGGQRTDTQYF
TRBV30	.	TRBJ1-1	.	TGTGCCTGGAGTGTAGATCCTGAAGCTTTCTTT	CAWSVDPEAFF
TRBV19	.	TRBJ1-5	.	TGTGCCAGTAGTCGGGAACAGGGCCCGTTCAATCAGCCCCAGCATTTT	CASSREQGPFNQPQHF
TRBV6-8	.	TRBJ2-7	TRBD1	TGTGCCAGCAGTGCCAAGCCCGTCGGGACAGGGGGCTACGAGCAGTACTTC	CASSAKPVGTGGYEQYF
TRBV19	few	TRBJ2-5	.	TGTGCCAGTAGTGTTTCTCGGCAAGAGACCCAGTACTTC	CASSVSRQETQYF
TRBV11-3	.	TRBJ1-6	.	TGTGCCAGCAGCTTATCCGGAGAAGGTTCACCCCTCCACTTT	CASSLSGEGSPLHF
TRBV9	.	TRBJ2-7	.	TGTGCCAGCAGCCCGAGGCGAGGGGCGACCTACGAGCAGTACTTC	CASSPRRGATYEQYF
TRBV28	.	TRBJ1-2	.	TGTGCCAGCAGTTTATCGGACAGTAGCTATGGCTACACCTTC	CASSLSDSSYGYTF
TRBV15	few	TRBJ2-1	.	TGTGCCACCAGCAGAGCAGGATCCTACAATGAGCAGTTCTTC	CATSRAGSYNEQFF
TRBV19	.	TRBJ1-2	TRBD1	TGTGCCAGTAGTCTTAAAACGGGACAGAACTATGGCTACACCTTC	CASSLKTGQNYGYTF
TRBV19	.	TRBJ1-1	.	TGTGCCAGTAGTACCCGGACAGCCACTGAAGCTTTCTTT	CASSTRTATEAFF
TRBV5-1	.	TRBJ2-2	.	TGCGCCAGCAGCTCGGGGGTCGCGAACACCGGGGAGCTGTTTTTT	CASSSGVANTGELFF
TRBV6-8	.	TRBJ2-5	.	TGTGCCAGCCGGAAAGAGGTTGTGGAGACCCAGTACTTC	CASRKEVVETQYF
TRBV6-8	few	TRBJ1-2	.	TGTGCCAGCAGTTACTCCGTGAACTATGGCTACACCTTC	CASSYSVNYGYTF
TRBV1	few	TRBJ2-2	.	TGCGCCAGCAGCCAAGATAGTGGGTTCGTGGAGCTGTTTTTT	CASSQDSGFVELFF
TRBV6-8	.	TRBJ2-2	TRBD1	TGTGCCATCAAGCCCGGGACAGGGGTATGGACCGGGGAGCTGTTTTTT	CAIKPGTGVWTGELFF
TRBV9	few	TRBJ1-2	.	TGTGCCAGCAGCGGACAACGGACACTCCAGGGAGGCTACACCTTC	CASSGQRTLQGGYTF
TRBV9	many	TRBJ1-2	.	TGTGCCAGCAGCTTAATTCTCTATGGCTACACCTTC	CASSLILYGYTF
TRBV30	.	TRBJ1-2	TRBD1	TGTGCCTGGAGTAAGGGACAGGGGGTTAACTATGGCTACACCTTC	CAWSKGQGVNYGYTF
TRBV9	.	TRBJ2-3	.	TGTGCCAGCAGCGAGGGTTCCGTTAGCACAGATACGCAGTATTTT	CASSEGSVSTDTQYF
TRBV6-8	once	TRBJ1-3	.	TGTGCCACCCTTAGGACGGCAGGAAACACCATATATTTT	CATLRTAGNTIYF
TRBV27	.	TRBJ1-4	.	TGTGCCAGCAGCCCCTTCAGGGTATCTGTTGAAAAACTGTTTTTT	CASSPFRVSVEKLFF
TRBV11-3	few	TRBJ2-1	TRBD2	TGTGCCAGCAGCCCGGGACTAGCGGGGGCGGGTGAGCAGTTCTTC	CASSPGLAGAGEQFF
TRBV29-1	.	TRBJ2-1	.	TGCAGCGTTGATCCTGAGGCAGGGGGGCATGAGCAGTTCTTC	CSVDPEAGGHEQFF
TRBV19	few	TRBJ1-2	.	TGTGCCAGTAGTTCGGCGGAGGGCTATGGCTACACCTTC	CASSSAEGYGYTF
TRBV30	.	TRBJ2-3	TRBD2	TGTGCCTGGAGTGTAGGAGCGGGGGGTGGTACAGATACGCAGTATTTT	CAWSVGAGGGTDTQYF
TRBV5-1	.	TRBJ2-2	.	TGCGCCAGCAGCTTGGATGGGGGGCTGACCGGGGAGCTGTTTTTT	CASSLDGGLTGELFF
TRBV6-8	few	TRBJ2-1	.	TGTGCCAGCACCGACCCGGGGTCAATTGAGCAGTTCTTC	CASTDPGSIEQFF
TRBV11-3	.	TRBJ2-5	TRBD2	TGTGCCAGCAGCCCGGACCTAGCGGGGGCCCAAGAGACCCAGTACTTC	CASSPDLAGAQETQYF
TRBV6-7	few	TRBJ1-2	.	TGTGCCAGCAGAAACCCAGGGGAGGACTATGGCTACACCTTC	CASRNPGEDYGYTF
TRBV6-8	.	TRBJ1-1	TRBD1	TGTGCCAGCAGTTATAGGACAGGGAACCCTGAAGCTTTCTTT	CASSYRTGNPEAFF
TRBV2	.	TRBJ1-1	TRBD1	TGTGCCAGCAGTGAGTGGATGGGACAGGGGAACACTGAAGCTTTCTTT	CASSEWMGQGNTEAFF
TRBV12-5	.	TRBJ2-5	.	TGTGCTAGTGGTTTGGAAGAGACCCAGTACTTC	CASGLEETQYF
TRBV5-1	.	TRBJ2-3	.	TGCGCCAGCAGGCCCGATCCAGGGCCTAGCACAGATACGCAGTATTTT	CASRPDPGPSTDTQYF
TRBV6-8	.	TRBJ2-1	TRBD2	TGTGCCAGCACCTACCATCGGGGGGGGGTCTACAATGAGCAGTTCTTC	CASTYHRGGVYNEQFF
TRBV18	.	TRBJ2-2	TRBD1	TGTGCCAGCTCACCTAGGACAGGGCCGAACACCGGGGAGCTGTTTTTT	CASSPRTGPNTGELFF
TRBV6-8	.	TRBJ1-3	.	TGTGCCAGCAGCCTCGGGGGCTCCTCCTCTGGAAACACCATATATTTT	CASSLGGSSSGNTIYF
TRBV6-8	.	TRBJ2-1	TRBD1	TGTGCCAGCAGTTACGCTTTGACAGGGGGCAATGAGCAGTTCTTC	CASSYALTGGNEQFF
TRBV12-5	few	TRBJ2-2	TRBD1	TGTGCCAGCACCAACACAGGGGGCAGGTGGGAGCTGTTTTTT	CASTNTGGRWELFF
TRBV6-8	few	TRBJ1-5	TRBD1	TGTGCCAGCAGTGAGGGCAGGGGGCGCGTCGTTCAGCCCCAGCATTTT	CASSEGRGRVVQPQHF
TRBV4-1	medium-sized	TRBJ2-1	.	TGCGCCAGCAGCCAAGACAGAGCCTACAATGAGCAGTTCTTC	CASSQDRAYNEQFF
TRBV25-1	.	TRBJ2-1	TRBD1	TGTGCCAGCAGGAGTGGGCCAGGGGGTGAAAAGCCCTACAATGAGCAGTTCTTC	CASRSGPGGEKPYNEQFF
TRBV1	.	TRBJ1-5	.	TGCGCCAGCAGCCACCATACAGGAATCAGCAATCAGCCCCAGCATTTT	CASSHHTGISNQPQHF
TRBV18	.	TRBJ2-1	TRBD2	TGTGCCAGCTCACCAGGTAGCGGGTACAATGAGCAGTTCTTC	CASSPGSGYNEQFF
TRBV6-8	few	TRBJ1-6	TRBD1	TGTGCCAGCAAGGACAGGGAGGATAATTCACCCCTCCACTTT	CASKDREDNSPLHF
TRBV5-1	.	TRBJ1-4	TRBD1	TGCGCCAGCAGCACCGGACAGGGCGCCGAGGAGGGAAAACTGTTTTTT	CASSTGQGAEEGKLFF
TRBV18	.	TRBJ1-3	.	TGTGCCAGCTCACCAAGGACAGAAATCTCTGGAAACACCATATATTTT	CASSPRTEISGNTIYF
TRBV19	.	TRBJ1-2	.	TGTGCCAGTAGTCAAGACAGTGACTATGGCTACACCTTC	CASSQDSDYGYTF
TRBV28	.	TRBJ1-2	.	TGTGCCAGCAGTTTCGGCAGGGTCTATGGCTACACCTTC	CASSFGRVYGYTF
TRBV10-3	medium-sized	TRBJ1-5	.	TGTGCCATCAGTGAGGGCAGGGAGGGTCAGCCCCAGCATTTT	CAISEGREGQPQHF